This T cell receptor beta chain was obtained from a study of T cells after yellow fever vaccination. Findings and limits, study-wide: From the bulk population, abundant clonotypes could contaminate and appear within FACS-sorted repertoires.

This clonotype was recorded a few times. What it binds is not known. TCRdb recomputed calls from the 5' RACE reads with MiXCR, one row per CDR3 protein. The sample carries about 340,000 distinct CDR3 sequences, under 15% recorded once. Trimming shortened V by 0 bases and J by 2 bases, and 6 bases separated the two germline ends. This CDR3 region has 15 residues. Per germline, CDR1 SGHRS and CDR2 YFSETQ. The sequence derives from a man between 18 and 29 years old who received the YFV17D yellow fever vaccine. The sample consisted of CD4+ T cells sorted from PBMCs, taken 15 days after the yellow fever booster vaccination. The chain couples TRBV5-1 to TRBJ2-6; D remains unclear. The CDR3 DNA is TGCGCCAGCAGCTTGGTGGTGACTGGGGCCAACGTCCTGACTTTC. Its translation is CASSLVVTGANVLTF.